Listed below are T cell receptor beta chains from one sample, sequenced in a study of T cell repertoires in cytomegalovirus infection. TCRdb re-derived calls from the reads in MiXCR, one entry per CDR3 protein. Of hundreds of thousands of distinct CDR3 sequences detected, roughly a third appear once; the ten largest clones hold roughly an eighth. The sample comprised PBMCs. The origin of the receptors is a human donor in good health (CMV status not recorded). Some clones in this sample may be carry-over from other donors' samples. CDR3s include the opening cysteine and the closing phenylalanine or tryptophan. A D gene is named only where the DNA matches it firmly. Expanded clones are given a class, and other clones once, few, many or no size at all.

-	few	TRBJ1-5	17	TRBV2	TGTGCCAGCAGTGTAGTAGCGTGGGAGGCCACCGAGGAGCCCCAGCATTTT	CASSVVAWEATEEPQHF
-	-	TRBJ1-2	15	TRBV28	TGTGCCAGCAGTTTACTTGGGACACTAGGGAATGGCTACACCTTC	CASSLLGTLGNGYTF
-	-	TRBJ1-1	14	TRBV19	TGTGCCAGTAGTATCAACAGGCGTGACACTGAAGCTTTCTTT	CASSINRRDTEAFF
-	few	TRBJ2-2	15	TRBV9	TGTGCCAGCAGCGTAGCTACAGGGAACACCGGGGAGCTGTTTTTT	CASSVATGNTGELFF
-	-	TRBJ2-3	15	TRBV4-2	TGTGCCAGCAGCCAAGAATGGACTAGCACAGATACGCAGTATTTT	CASSQEWTSTDTQYF
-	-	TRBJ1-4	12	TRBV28	TGTGCCAGCAGCCAATGGCAGGAAACACTGTTTTTT	CASSQWQETLFF
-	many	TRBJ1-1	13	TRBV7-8	TGTGCCAGCAGCTTAGCGGGCGGACGTGAAGCTTTCTTT	CASSLAGGREAFF
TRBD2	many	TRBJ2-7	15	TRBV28	TGTGCCAGCAGAAAGGCGGGGGGCTCCTCCTACGAGCAGTACTTC	CASRKAGGSSYEQYF
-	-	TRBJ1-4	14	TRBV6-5	TGTGCCAGCAGGGGGTTTGGGTCTTTTGAAAAACTGTTTTTT	CASRGFGSFEKLFF
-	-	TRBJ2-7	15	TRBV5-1	TGCGCCAGCAGCACCGACAAGGTCCCCTCCTACGAGCAGTACTTC	CASSTDKVPSYEQYF
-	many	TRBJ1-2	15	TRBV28	TGTGCCAGCAGGGAAAGGGGCCGGGATCTCTATGGCTACACCTTC	CASRERGRDLYGYTF
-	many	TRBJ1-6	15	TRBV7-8	TGTGCCAGCATCCCTGGGGGAGGTAGTAATTCACCCCTCCACTTT	CASIPGGGSNSPLHF
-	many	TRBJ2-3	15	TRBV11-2	TGTGCCAGCAGCTTACGGCACCTCTCCACAGATACGCAGTATTTT	CASSLRHLSTDTQYF
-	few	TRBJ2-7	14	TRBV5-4	TGTGCCAGCAGCTTGATAGAACCCGCACGAGAGCAGTACTTC	CASSLIEPAREQYF
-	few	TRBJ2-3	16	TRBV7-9	TGTGCCAGCAGCTTTCCTGAGCACCCTAGCACAGATACGCAGTATTTT	CASSFPEHPSTDTQYF
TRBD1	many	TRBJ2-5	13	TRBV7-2	TGTGCCAGCAGCGGAGGACAGGGTGAGACCCAGTACTTC	CASSGGQGETQYF
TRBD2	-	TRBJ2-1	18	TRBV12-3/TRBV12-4	TGTGCCAGCAGTTTACAGGGACTAGCATCTAGCTCCTACAATGAGCAGTTCTTC	CASSLQGLASSSYNEQFF
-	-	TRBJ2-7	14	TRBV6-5	TGTGCCAGCAGTTCGGGTCTTCCCTCCTACGAGCAGTACTTC	CASSSGLPSYEQYF
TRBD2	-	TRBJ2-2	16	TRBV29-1	TGCAGCGTCGGAATAGCGGGGGGTCCGAACACCGGGGAGCTGTTTTTT	CSVGIAGGPNTGELFF
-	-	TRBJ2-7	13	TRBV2	TGTGCCAGCAGTAAACAGGGTCCCTACGAGCAGTACTTC	CASSKQGPYEQYF
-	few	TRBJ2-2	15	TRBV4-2	TGTGCCAGCAGCCAAGAAGGGTTTAACACCGGGGAGCTGTTTTTT	CASSQEGFNTGELFF
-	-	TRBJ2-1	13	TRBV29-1	TGCAGCGCCGTCGACGGACCAACTAATGAGCAGTTCTTC	CSAVDGPTNEQFF
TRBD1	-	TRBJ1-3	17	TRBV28	TGTGCCAGCAGTCGCTACCGAGACAGGGGGAGACGTAACACCATATCTTTT	CASSRYRDRGRRNTISF
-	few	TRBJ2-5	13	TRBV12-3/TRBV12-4	TGTGCCAGCAGTTTGTCAGGACGCGAGACCCAGTACTTC	CASSLSGRETQYF
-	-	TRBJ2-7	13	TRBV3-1	TGTGCCAGCACCTTGACAGGAACCTACGAGCAGTACTTC	CASTLTGTYEQYF
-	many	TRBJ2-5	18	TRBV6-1	TGTGCCAGCTCGCAGGACGAACTAGGGGATGCCCAGAGGGAGACCCAGTACTTC	CASSQDELGDAQRETQYF
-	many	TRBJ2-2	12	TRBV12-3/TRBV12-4	TGTGCCAGCAGTTCAGGGACCGGGGAGCTGTTTTTT	CASSSGTGELFF
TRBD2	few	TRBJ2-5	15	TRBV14	TGTGCCAGCAGCCAGAGGACTAGCGGACAAGAGACCCAGTACTTC	CASSQRTSGQETQYF
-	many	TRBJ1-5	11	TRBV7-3	TGTGCCAGCAGCGCTCCGACTCCCCAGCATTTT	CASSAPTPQHF
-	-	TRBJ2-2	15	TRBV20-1	TGCAGTGCCAGCCGCCAGATCGCGAACACCGGGGAGCTGTTTTTT	CSASRQIANTGELFF
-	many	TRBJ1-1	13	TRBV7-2	TGTGCCAGCAGCCAATGGGGGCAGACTGAAGCTTTCTTT	CASSQWGQTEAFF
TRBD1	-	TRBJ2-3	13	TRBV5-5	TGTGCCAGCAGCGACGGACAGGCAGATACGCCGTATTTT	CASSDGQADTPYF
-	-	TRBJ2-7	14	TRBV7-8	TGTGCCAGCAGCTCATTGGACGGACCTGGGAAGCAGTACTTC	CASSSLDGPGKQYF
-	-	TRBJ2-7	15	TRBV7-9	TGTGCCAGCAGCTTAGCCGGGACTGCTACCTACGAGCAGTACTTC	CASSLAGTATYEQYF
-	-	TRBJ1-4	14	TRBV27	TGTGCCAGCAGTTCGCAGGGGCAGTATGAAAAACTGTTTTTT	CASSSQGQYEKLFF
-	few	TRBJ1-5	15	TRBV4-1	TGCGCCAGCAGCTCCCCCGGGGCAGTCAATCAGCCCCAGCATTTT	CASSSPGAVNQPQHF
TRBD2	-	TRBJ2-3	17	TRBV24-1	TGTGCCACCAGTGATCCATTAGCGGGGACGTCCACAGAGACGCAGTATTTT	CATSDPLAGTSTETQYF
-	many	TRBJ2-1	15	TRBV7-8	TGTGCCAGCAGCTTGAACCGGGACTTTCTCAATGAGCAGTTCTTC	CASSLNRDFLNEQFF
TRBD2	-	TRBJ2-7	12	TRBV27	TGTGCCAGCAGTCCATCCCCGGGAGGGGAGTACTTC	CASSPSPGGEYF
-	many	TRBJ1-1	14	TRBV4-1	TGCGCCAGCAGCCAAGGACAGGCTGACACTGAAGCTTTCTTT	CASSQGQADTEAFF
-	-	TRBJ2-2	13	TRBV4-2	TGTGCCAGCAGCCAGATAGTGCCCGGGGAGCTGTTTTTT	CASSQIVPGELFF